This T cell receptor (beta chain) was sequenced in a study of T-cell reconstitution after alpha-beta-depleted transplantation in children. Preparation of the TCRbeta library involved a method that used unique molecular identifiers. Each CDR3 protein gets one entry after TCRdb re-called the PCR reads with MiXCR. The data contain 780,000 or so distinct CDR3 sequences, roughly 16% of them singletons. Study observations and caveats: From surviving recipient T cells and thymic progenitors came the high day-60 TCRbeta diversity observed in some patients. Reportedly, alpha-beta T cells present about two months post-transplant originated from several hundred expanded clones of graft origin. Most T-cell counts and diversity one year after the transplant came from T cells that were newly produced.

For this clonotype: Its antigen is currently unknown.

The source material was PBMCs, mostly from graft donor cells, sampled 360 days after TCRalphabeta/CD19-depleted stem cell transplant. This receptor was obtained from a male patient under 18 who had a stem cell transplant for acute lymphoblastic leukemia, so the T cells may come from the graft donor.

In DNA, the CDR3 is TGCAGTGCTAGCAACAGGAACTTGAACACTGAAGCTTTCTTT. Translating gives CSASNRNLNTEAFF. The chain recombines TRBV20-1 with TRBJ1-1, with a possible D match to TRBD1 (5 bases). The CDR3 is 14 residues long. Deletions cut 3 bases from V and 0 bases from J, with 11 bases between. The germline V gene encodes CDR1 DFQATT and CDR2 SNEGSKA (reference sequence).